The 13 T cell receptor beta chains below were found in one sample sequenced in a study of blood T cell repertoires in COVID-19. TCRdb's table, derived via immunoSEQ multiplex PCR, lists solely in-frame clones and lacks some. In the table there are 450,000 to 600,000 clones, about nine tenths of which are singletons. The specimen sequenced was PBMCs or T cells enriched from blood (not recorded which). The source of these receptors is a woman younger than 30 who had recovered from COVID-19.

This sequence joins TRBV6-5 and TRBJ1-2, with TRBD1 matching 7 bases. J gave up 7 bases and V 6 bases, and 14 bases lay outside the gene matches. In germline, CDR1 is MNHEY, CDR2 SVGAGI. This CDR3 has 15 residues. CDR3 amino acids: CASRAQLGGAVGYTF. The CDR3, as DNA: TGTGCCAGCAGGGCACAACTAGGGGGCGCGGTTGGCTACACCTTC.

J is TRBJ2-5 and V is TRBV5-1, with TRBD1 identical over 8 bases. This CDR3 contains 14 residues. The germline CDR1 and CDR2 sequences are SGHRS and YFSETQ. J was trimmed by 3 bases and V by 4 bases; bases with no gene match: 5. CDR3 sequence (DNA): TGCGCCAGCAGCACCAGGGGGCGAGAAGAGACCCAGTACTTC. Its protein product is CASSTRGREETQYF.

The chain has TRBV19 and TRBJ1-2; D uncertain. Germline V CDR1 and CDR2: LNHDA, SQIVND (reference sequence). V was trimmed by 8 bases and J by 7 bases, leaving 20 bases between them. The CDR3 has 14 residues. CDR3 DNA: TGTGCCAGTTCCTTTCTGGGAGGGTACGCTGGCTACACCTTC. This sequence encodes CASSFLGGYAGYTF.

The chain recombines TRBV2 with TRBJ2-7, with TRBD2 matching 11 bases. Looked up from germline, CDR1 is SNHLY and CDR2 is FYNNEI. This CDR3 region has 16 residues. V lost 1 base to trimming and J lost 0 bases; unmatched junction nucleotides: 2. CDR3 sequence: CASSEGTSGLSYEQYF. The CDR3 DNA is TGTGCCAGCAGTGAAGGGACTAGCGGGCTCTCCTACGAGCAGTACTTC.

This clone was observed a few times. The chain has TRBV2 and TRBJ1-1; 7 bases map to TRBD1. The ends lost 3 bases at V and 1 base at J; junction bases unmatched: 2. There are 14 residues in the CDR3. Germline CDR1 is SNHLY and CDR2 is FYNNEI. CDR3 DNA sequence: TGTGCCAGCAGTGACCACAGGGGGAACACTGAAGCTTTCTTT. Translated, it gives CASSDHRGNTEAFF.

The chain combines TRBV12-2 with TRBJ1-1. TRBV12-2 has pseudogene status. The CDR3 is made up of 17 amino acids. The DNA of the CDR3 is TGTGCAAGTCGCTTAGAATGGAGTTTCGGGAGGGACACTGAAGCTTTCTTT. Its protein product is CASRLEWSFGRDTEAFF.

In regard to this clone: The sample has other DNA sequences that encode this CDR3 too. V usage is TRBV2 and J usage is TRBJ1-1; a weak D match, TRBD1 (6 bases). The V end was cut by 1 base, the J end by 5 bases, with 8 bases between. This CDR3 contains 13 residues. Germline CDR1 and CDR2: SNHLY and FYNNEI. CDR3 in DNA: TGTGCCAGCAGTGAAGAGGGGGTAACTGAAGCTTTCTTT. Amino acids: CASSEEGVTEAFF. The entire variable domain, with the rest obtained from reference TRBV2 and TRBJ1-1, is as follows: EPEVTQTPSHQVTQMGQEVILRCVPISNHLYFYWYRQILGQKVEFLVSFYNNEISEKSEIFDDQFSVERPDGSNFTLKIRSTKLEDSAMYFCASSEEGVTEAFFGQGTRLTVV.

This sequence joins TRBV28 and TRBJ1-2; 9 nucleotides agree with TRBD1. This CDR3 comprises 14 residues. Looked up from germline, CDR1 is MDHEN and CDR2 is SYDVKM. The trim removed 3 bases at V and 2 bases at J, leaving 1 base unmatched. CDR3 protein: CASSFGTGNYGYTF. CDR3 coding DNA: TGTGCCAGCAGTTTCGGGACAGGGAACTATGGCTACACCTTC.

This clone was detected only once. This CDR3 is CASSPGQALNQPQHF. Written as DNA, the CDR3 is TGTGCCAGCAGCCCGGGACAGGCTCTCAATCAGCCCCAGCATTTT. The chain couples TRBV5-8 to TRBJ1-5, with TRBD1 matching 8 bases. CDR3 length equals 15 residues. Germline V lookup: CDR1 SGHTS, CDR2 YDEGEE. The V segment lost 4 bases and the J segment 3 bases; nucleotides outside the gene matches: 6.

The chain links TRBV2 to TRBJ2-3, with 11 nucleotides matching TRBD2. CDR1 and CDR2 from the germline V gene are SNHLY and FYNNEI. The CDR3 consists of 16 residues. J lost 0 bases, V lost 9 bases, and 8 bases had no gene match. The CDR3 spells CARTFLAGGSTDTQYF. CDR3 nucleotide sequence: TGTGCCAGGACCTTCCTAGCGGGGGGTAGCACAGATACGCAGTATTTT.

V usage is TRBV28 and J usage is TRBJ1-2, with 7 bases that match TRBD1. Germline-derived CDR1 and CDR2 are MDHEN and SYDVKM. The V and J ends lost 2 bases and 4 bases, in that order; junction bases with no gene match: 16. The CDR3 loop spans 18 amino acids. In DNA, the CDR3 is TGTGCCAGCAGTTTAGTCACCACCCAGGGGGGTTGGGGCTATGGCTACACCTTC. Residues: CASSLVTTQGGWGYGYTF.

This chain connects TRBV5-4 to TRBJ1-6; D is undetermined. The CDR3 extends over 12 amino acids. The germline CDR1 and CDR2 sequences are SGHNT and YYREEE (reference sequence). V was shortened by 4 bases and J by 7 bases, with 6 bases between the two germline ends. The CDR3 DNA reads TGTGCCAGCAGCACGAGAAATTCACCCCTCCACTTT. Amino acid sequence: CASSTRNSPLHF.

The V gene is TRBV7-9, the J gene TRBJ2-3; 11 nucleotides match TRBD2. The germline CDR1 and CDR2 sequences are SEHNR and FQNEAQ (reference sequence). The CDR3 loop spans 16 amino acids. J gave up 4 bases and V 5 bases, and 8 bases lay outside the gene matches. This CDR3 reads CASSPIRTSGSDTQYF. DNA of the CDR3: TGTGCCAGCAGCCCCATCCGGACTAGCGGGTCAGATACGCAGTATTTT.